The next 27 T cell receptor beta chains were all read from a single sample in a study of blood T cell repertoires in COVID-19. The method was immunoSEQ multiplex PCR; TCRdb's version includes in-frame clones alone and lacks a portion of them. The sample contains more than 200,000 clones, 70% to 85% of which appear only once. The sequenced material came from peripheral blood. Receptor source: a man aged 80 or over with acute or convalescent COVID-19.

The chain uses TRBV30 and TRBJ1-6; D remains ambiguous. Trimming took 2 bases from V and 6 from J, leaving 5 bases between them. The CDR3 runs to 12 residues. Germline lookup yields CDR1 GTSNPN and CDR2 SVGIG (reference sequence). CDR3 sequence reads: CAWSLINSPLHF. The CDR3 nucleotides are TGTGCCTGGAGTTTAATTAATTCACCCCTCCACTTT.

This clone was counted between two and nine times. The chain combines TRBV19 with TRBJ1-2, with 9 nucleotides matching TRBD1. Germline V gene sequence: CDR1 LNHDA, CDR2 SQIVND (reference sequence). The V gene end was trimmed by 9 bases and the J gene end by 6 bases; junction bases not matched to a gene: 8. The CDR3 loop spans 13 amino acids. CDR3 amino acids: CASGDRVGNGYTF. As DNA, the CDR3 is TGTGCCAGCGGGGACAGGGTCGGAAATGGCTACACCTTC.

This chain uses TRBV18 with TRBJ1-1; possible D gene TRBD1, 5 bases. V was clipped by 3 bases and J by 6 bases, with 17 bases between them. The CDR3 has 15 residues. From germline, CDR1 is KGHSH and CDR2 LQKENI. This chain's CDR3 is CASSPLLSGEAEAFF. Here the CDR3 DNA reads TGTGCCAGCTCACCCCTTCTTTCGGGGGAAGCTGAAGCTTTCTTT.

This clone was observed a few times. This chain joins TRBV19 and TRBJ1-5, with TRBD1 matching over 9 bases. The CDR3 totals 18 residues. With 5 bases clipped from V and 7 bases from J, the junction kept 18 bases outside the gene matches. Germline V CDR1 and CDR2: LNHDA, SQIVND (reference sequence). CDR3 nucleotides: TGTGCCAGTAGTCCCCGGGACAGGGTAGGCCTTAGGGAGCAGCCCCAGCATTTT. Encoded protein: CASSPRDRVGLREQPQHF.

As for this clone: The same CDR3 also results from other DNA sequences found in this sample. The J gene is TRBJ1-4, the V gene TRBV18; D is undetermined. The germline V and J ends were trimmed by 2 bases and 4 bases, with 5 bases remaining between them. Germline CDR1 is KGHSH and CDR2 is LQKENI. The CDR3 is 13 residues long. The CDR3 loop reads CASSPEGNEKLFF. The CDR3 nucleotides read TGTGCCAGCTCACCAGAGGGTAATGAAAAACTGTTTTTT. The whole variable domain, remainder taken from reference TRBV18 and TRBJ1-4, is NAGVMQNPRHLVRRRGQEARLRCSPMKGHSHVYWYRQLPEEGLKFMVYLQKENIIDESGMPKERFSAEFPKEGPSILRIQQVVRGDSAAYFCASSPEGNEKLFFGSGTQLSVL.

The rearrangement links TRBV7-2 to TRBJ2-7, with 11 bases matching TRBD1. From germline, CDR1 is SGHTA and CDR2 FQGNSA. The V gene end was trimmed by 8 bases and the J gene end by 6 bases; junction bases not matched to a gene: 9. The CDR3 length is 14 residues. The CDR3 DNA follows: TGTGCCAGCGGGTCCGGGACAGGGGGTGGCGAGCAGTACTTC. It yields the protein CASGSGTGGGEQYF.

The sample holds one count of this clone. The CDR3 loop is CASSYPRTGEEKLFF. In nucleotides, the CDR3 is TGTGCCAGCAGTTACCCCCGGACAGGGGAGGAAAAACTGTTTTTT. The V gene is TRBV6-2 or TRBV6-3, the J gene TRBJ1-4; TRBD1 agrees at 9 bases. Germline values: CDR1 MNHEY, CDR2 SVGEGT. Trimming removed 2 bases from V and 8 bases from J; junction bases left unmatched: 6. The CDR3 extends over 15 amino acids.

V gene TRBV27 combines with J gene TRBJ2-2, with TRBD1 identical over 8 bases. This CDR3 spans 16 amino acids. V lost 0 bases, J lost 7 bases, and 7 bases stayed unmatched. The germline CDR1 and CDR2 sequences are MNHEY and SMNVEV (reference sequence). The DNA of the CDR3 is TGTGCCAGCAGTTTATCAGCCAGGGGGCAAGGCGGGGAGCTGTTTTTT. This gives the protein CASSLSARGQGGELFF.

This chain connects TRBV5-4 to TRBJ1-2, with D possibly being TRBD1 (6 bases). This CDR3 spans 14 amino acids. Germline CDR1 reads SGHNT; CDR2 reads YYREEE (reference sequence). V shed 1 base and J shed 4 bases, with 11 bases lying between them. CDR3: CASSLYRVSYGYTF. Here the CDR3 DNA reads TGTGCCAGCAGCTTGTACAGGGTGTCCTATGGCTACACCTTC. The whole variable domain, remainder taken from reference TRBV5-4 and TRBJ1-2, is ETGVTQSPTHLIKTRGQQVTLRCSSQSGHNTVSWYQQALGQGPQFIFQYYREEENGRGNFPPRFSGLQFPNYSSELNVNALELDDSALYLCASSLYRVSYGYTFGSGTRLTVV.

The chain employs TRBV18 and TRBJ2-1, with TRBD1 matching 9 bases. The ends lost 5 bases at V and 3 bases at J; junction bases unmatched: 5. This CDR3 contains 15 residues. Germline CDR1 and CDR2: KGHSH and LQKENI. The CDR3 spells CASSSGTGNYNEQFF. For the CDR3, the DNA is TGTGCCAGCTCATCCGGGACAGGGAACTACAATGAGCAGTTCTTC.

This chain uses TRBV7-2 with TRBJ1-1, with D possibly matching TRBD1 (5 bases). The CDR3 has 14 residues. Germline V gene data show CDR1 as SGHTA and CDR2 as FQGNSA. V dropped 0 bases and J dropped 5 bases, with 10 bases sitting between them. The CDR3 reads CASSLAAQGTEAFF. CDR3 sequence (DNA): TGTGCCAGCAGCTTAGCAGCGCAGGGTACTGAAGCTTTCTTT.

DNA of the CDR3: TGTGCCAGCAGTTACGGGGGACACCGTTCCTACGAGCAGTACTTC. It specifies CASSYGGHRSYEQYF. The chain couples TRBV6-5 to TRBJ2-7, with D possibly being TRBD1 (6 bases). Germline assignment: CDR1 MNHEY and CDR2 SVGAGI. This CDR3 comprises 15 residues. The germline V and J ends were trimmed by 2 bases and 1 base, with 12 bases remaining between them.

This chain connects TRBV27 to TRBJ2-3; D perhaps matches TRBD2 (5 bases). V was pared by 3 bases and J by 3 bases, with 10 bases between. The CDR3 is 14 amino acids. Germline assignment: CDR1 MNHEY and CDR2 SMNVEV (reference sequence). CDR3 DNA: TGTGCCAGCAGTTTCCCTCGAGGGACAGATACGCAGTATTTT. Protein product: CASSFPRGTDTQYF.

The table lists this clone with a count of one. CDR3 DNA sequence: TGTGCCACCCGGAGCTCTGGGGCCAACGTCCTGACTTTC. Translating it yields CATRSSGANVLTF. The V and J genes are TRBV3-1 (or the pseudogene TRBV3-2) and TRBJ2-6, with D uncertain. The germline CDR1 and CDR2 sequences are LGHDT and YNNKEL (reference sequence). This CDR3 has 13 residues. V was pared by 10 bases and J by 0 bases, with 7 bases between.

This clone came up a few times. The CDR3 protein is CASFRRAGKSTDTQYF. As DNA, the CDR3 is TGCGCCAGCTTCCGGAGAGCGGGGAAAAGCACAGATACGCAGTATTTT. The chain has TRBV5-1 and TRBJ2-3; 7 bases line up with TRBD2. CDR3 length equals 16 residues. Trimming removed 7 bases from V and 0 bases from J; junction bases left unmatched: 11. Germline-derived CDR1 and CDR2 are SGHRS and YFSETQ.

The CDR3 here is CAISERDSRSEAFF. The CDR3 DNA reads TGTGCCATCAGTGAGAGGGACAGTAGATCTGAAGCTTTCTTT. The chain recombines TRBV10-3 with TRBJ1-1; TRBD1 matches at 7 bases. The trim removed 2 bases at V and 6 bases at J, leaving 6 bases unmatched. The CDR3 covers 14 residues. The germline CDR1 and CDR2 sequences are ENHRY and SYGVKD.

This rearrangement joins TRBV18 to TRBJ2-7; perhaps TRBD1 as D (8 bases). Germline V gene sequence: CDR1 KGHSH, CDR2 LQKENI. V lost 4 bases and J lost 5, with 24 bases in between. The CDR3 extends over 17 amino acids. DNA for the CDR3: TGTGCCAGCTCACTTATACCGGGGGGACAGGAGACTCACGAGCAGTACTTC. This codes for CASSLIPGGQETHEQYF.

J is TRBJ2-7 and V is TRBV6-5; perhaps TRBD2 as D (5 bases). Per germline, CDR1 MNHEY and CDR2 SVGAGI. V was pared by 8 bases and J by 3 bases, with 14 bases between. The CDR3 sequence is 13 residues long. CDR3 loop: CASRRPGYYEQYF. Written as DNA, the CDR3 is TGTGCCAGCCGGAGACCGGGATACTACGAGCAGTACTTC.

This chain joins TRBV5-1 and TRBJ2-3; 13 bases agree with TRBD2. The CDR3 covers 19 residues. CDR1 is SGHRS and CDR2 is YFSETQ in the germline V gene. V lost 0 bases to trimming and J lost 0 bases; unmatched junction nucleotides: 7. DNA of the CDR3: TGCGCCAGCAGCTTGGCGGGACTAGCGGGGATTTCTAGCACAGATACGCAGTATTTT. Translating gives CASSLAGLAGISSTDTQYF.

In nucleotides, the CDR3 is TGTGCCAGCACCGAGGGCGGGCGAGCTGAGCAGTTCTTC. Translated, it gives CASTEGGRAEQFF. The chain has TRBV27 and TRBJ2-1; D might be TRBD2 (5 bases). Per germline, CDR1 MNHEY and CDR2 SMNVEV (reference sequence). The V end lost 7 bases, the J end lost 9 bases, and 16 bases lay between the germline ends. The CDR3 totals 13 residues.

The chain recombines TRBV10-3 with TRBJ2-6; 8 bases match TRBD1. Germline V lookup: CDR1 ENHRY, CDR2 SYGVKD. V gave up 11 bases and J gave up 0 bases; unmatched junction bases: 9. CDR3 length equals 16 residues. The CDR3 nucleotides read TGTGCCTCCGAGGGGACAGGTCGCTCTGGGGCCAACGTCCTGACTTTC. Translating gives CASEGTGRSGANVLTF.

J is TRBJ2-1 and V is TRBV5-1; D perhaps matches TRBD2 (6 bases). The V gene's germline CDR1 is SGHRS and CDR2 YFSETQ. V lost 5 bases and J 7 bases, leaving 19 bases between the germline ends. The CDR3 totals 15 residues. The CDR3 bases are TGCGCCAGCAGGAGGGGCCGGGCTAGCGAGAATGAGCAGTTCTTC. This encodes CASRRGRASENEQFF.

The chain uses TRBV7-6 and TRBJ1-3; 7 positions agree with TRBD1. Germline CDR1 reads SGHVS; CDR2 reads FNYEAQ. This CDR3 is built from 16 residues. Losses at the gene ends were 6 bases for V and 4 bases for J; bases not matched to a gene: 12. The CDR3 here is CASSITPGGSGNTIYF. The CDR3 DNA reads TGTGCCAGCAGTATCACCCCAGGGGGATCCGGAAACACCATATATTTT.

This clone occurred a few times. The V call is TRBV11-2, the J call TRBJ2-3; the D is unclear. The CDR3 covers 15 residues. Germline CDR1 is SGHAT and CDR2 is FQNNGV. Trimming removed 5 bases from V and 2 bases from J, with 14 bases in between. The CDR3 DNA follows: TGTGCCAGCAGCCACGAACTCGCGGTCACAGATACGCAGTATTTT. Amino acids: CASSHELAVTDTQYF.

J is TRBJ2-7 and V is TRBV11-2, with D hard to call. CDR1 and CDR2 (germline): SGHAT, FQNNGV. Trimming cost V 1 base and J 3 bases, with 10 bases left between them. This CDR3 comprises 14 residues. Here the CDR3 reads CASSLVYANYEQYF. CDR3 sequence (DNA): TGTGCCAGCAGCTTAGTTTATGCGAACTACGAGCAGTACTTC.

The chain employs TRBV9 and TRBJ2-3; TRBD2 matches 13 bases. This CDR3 comprises 20 residues. Looked up from germline, CDR1 is SGDLS and CDR2 is YYNGEE. Trimming took 4 bases from V and 10 from J; bases not matched to a gene: 24. For the CDR3, the DNA is TGTGCCAGCAGCTCCCCCGGGACTAGCGGGGTGTCAGGATACCCTCGGGCGCAGTATTTT. Its protein product is CASSSPGTSGVSGYPRAQYF. Filled out from reference TRBV9 and TRBJ2-3, the complete variable domain reads DSGVTQTPKHLITATGQRVTLRCSPRSGDLSVYWYQQSLDQGLQFLIQYYNGEERAKGNILERFSAQQFPDLHSELNLSSLELGDSALYFCASSSPGTSGVSGYPRAQYFGPGTRLTVL.

The chain links TRBV6-5 to TRBJ1-6; 7 nucleotides agree with TRBD1. Losses at the gene ends were 7 bases for V and 10 bases for J; bases not matched to a gene: 10. The CDR3 is 14 amino acids. The V gene's germline CDR1 is MNHEY and CDR2 SVGAGI. DNA for the CDR3: TGTGCCAGCAATCCGACAGGGACATACTCACCCCTCCACTTT. Translation gives CASNPTGTYSPLHF.